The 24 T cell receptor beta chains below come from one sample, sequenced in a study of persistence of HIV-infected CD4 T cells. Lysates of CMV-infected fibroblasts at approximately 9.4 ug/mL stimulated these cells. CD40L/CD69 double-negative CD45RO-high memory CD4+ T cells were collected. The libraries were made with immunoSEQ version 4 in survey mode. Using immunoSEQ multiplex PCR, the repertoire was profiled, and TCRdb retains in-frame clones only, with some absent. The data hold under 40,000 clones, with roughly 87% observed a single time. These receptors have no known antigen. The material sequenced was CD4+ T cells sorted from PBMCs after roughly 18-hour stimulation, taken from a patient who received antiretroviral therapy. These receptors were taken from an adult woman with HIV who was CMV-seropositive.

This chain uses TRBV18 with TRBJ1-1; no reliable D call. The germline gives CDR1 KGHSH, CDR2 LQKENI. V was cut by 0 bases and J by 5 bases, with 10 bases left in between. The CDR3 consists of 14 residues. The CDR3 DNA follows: TGTGCCAGCTCACCACCGGGAGGTGGGACTGAAGCTTTCTTT. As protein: CASSPPGGGTEAFF.

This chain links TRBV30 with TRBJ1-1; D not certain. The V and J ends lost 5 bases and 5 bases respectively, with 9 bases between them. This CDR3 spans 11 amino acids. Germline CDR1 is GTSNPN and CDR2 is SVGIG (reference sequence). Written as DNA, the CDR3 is TGTGCCTGGGTCGGGAGGACTGAAGCTTTCTTT. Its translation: CAWVGRTEAFF.

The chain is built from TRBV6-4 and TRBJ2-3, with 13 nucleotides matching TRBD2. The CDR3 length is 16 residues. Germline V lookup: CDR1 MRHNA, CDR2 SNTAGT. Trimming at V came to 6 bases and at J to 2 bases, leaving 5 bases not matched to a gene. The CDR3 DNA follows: TGTGCCAGCAGCTCGACTAGCGGGGGGCCCACAGATACGCAGTATTTT. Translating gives CASSSTSGGPTDTQYF.

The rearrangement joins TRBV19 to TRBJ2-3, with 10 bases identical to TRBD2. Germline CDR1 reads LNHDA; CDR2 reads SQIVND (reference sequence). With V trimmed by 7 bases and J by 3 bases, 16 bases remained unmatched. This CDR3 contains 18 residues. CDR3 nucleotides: TGTGCCAGTAAGGCCGCTGAAGGAGCGGGAGGGATTACAGATACGCAGTATTTT. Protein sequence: CASKAAEGAGGITDTQYF.

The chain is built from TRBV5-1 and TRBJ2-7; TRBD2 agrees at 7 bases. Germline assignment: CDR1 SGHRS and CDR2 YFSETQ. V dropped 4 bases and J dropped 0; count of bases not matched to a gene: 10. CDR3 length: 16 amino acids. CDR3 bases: TGCGCCAGCAGCGCCCAGCCCGGGGGGAACTCCTACGAGCAGTACTTC. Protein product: CASSAQPGGNSYEQYF.

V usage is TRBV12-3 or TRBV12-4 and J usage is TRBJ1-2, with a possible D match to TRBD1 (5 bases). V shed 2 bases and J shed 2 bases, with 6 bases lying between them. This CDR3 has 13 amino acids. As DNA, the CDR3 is TGTGCCAGCAGTTTACAGGGCAACTATGGCTACACCTTC. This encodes CASSLQGNYGYTF.

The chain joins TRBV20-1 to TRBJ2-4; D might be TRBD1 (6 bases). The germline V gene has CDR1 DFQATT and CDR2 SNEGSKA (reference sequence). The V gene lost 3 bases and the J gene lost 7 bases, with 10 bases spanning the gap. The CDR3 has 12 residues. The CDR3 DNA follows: TGCAGTGCTAGTTTAAGGGGGAACATTCAGTACTTC. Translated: CSASLRGNIQYF.

The CDR3 nucleotides read TGTGCCAGCAGTAGGACTTTTGCAGATACGCAGTATTTT. This codes for CASSRTFADTQYF. This chain connects TRBV27 to TRBJ2-3; D possibly corresponds to TRBD2 (5 bases). The CDR3 is 13 residues long. Trimming stripped 5 bases from V and 4 bases from J, with 10 bases between. Germline CDR1 reads MNHEY; CDR2 reads SMNVEV (reference sequence).

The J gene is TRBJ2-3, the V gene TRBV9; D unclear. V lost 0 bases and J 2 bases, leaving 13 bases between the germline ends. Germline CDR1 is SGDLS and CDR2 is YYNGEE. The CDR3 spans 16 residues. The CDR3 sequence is CASSVGSLGYTDTQYF. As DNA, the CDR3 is TGTGCCAGCAGCGTAGGATCCCTAGGGTACACAGATACGCAGTATTTT.

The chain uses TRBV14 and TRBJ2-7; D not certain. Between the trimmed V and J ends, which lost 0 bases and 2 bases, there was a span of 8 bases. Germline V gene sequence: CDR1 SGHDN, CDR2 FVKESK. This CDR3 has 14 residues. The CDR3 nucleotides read TGTGCCAGCAGCCAAGATCTAACAGCCTACGAGCAGTACTTC. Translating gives CASSQDLTAYEQYF.

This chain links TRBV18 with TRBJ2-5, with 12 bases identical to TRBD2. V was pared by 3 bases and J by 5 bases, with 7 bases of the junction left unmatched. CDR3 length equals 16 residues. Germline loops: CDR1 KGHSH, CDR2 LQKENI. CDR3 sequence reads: CASSPPGLAGGETQYF. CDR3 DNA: TGTGCCAGCTCACCTCCGGGACTAGCGGGCGGGGAGACCCAGTACTTC.

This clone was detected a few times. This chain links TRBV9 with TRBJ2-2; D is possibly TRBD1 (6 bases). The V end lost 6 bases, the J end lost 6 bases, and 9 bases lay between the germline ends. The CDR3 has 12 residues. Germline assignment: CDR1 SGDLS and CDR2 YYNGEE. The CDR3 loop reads CASNRVAGELFF. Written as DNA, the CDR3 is TGTGCCAGCAACAGGGTGGCCGGGGAGCTGTTTTTT.

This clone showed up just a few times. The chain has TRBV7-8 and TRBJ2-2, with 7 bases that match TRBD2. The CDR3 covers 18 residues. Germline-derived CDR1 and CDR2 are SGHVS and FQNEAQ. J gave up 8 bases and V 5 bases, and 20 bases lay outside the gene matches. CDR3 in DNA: TGTGCCAGCAGCCCCCAATGGCGGGAGTCGGTGGCAGCTGGGGAGCTGTTTTTT. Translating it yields CASSPQWRESVAAGELFF.

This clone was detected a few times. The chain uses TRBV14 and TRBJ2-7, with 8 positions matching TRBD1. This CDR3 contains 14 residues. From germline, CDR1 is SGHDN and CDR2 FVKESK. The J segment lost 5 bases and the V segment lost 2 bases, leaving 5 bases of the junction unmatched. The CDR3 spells CASSQLKQGDEQYF. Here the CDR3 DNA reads TGTGCCAGCAGCCAACTAAAACAGGGGGACGAGCAGTACTTC.

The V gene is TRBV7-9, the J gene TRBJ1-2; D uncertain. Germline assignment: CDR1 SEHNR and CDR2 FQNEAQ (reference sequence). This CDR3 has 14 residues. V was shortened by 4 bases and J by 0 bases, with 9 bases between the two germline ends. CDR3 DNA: TGTGCCAGCAGCTCCCTGACCTCTAACTATGGCTACACCTTC. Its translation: CASSSLTSNYGYTF.

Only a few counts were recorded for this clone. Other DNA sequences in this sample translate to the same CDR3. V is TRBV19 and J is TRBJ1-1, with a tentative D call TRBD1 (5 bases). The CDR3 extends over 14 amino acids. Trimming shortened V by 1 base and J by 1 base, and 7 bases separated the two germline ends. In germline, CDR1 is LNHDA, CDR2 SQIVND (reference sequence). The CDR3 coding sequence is TGTGCCAGTAGTATAGCCAGGGCGAACACTGAAGCTTTCTTT. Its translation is CASSIARANTEAFF.

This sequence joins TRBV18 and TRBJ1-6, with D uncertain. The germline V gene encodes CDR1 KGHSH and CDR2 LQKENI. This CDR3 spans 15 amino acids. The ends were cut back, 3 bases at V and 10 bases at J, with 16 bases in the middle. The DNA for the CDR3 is TGTGCCAGCTCACCGGACCCCGCCGGAGGCTCACCCCTCCACTTT. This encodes CASSPDPAGGSPLHF.

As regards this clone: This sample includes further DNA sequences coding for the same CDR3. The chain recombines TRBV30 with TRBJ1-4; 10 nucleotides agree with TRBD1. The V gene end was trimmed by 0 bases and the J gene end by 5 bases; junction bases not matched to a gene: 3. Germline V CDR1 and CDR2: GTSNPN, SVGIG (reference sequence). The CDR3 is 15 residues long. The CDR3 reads CAWSVGQGGNEKLFF. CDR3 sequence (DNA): TGTGCCTGGAGTGTCGGACAGGGGGGGAATGAAAAACTGTTTTTT.

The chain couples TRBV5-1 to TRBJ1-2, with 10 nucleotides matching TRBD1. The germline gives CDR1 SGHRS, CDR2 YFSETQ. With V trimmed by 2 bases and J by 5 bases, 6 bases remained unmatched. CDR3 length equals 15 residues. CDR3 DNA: TGCGCCAGCAGCTTCGGGACGGGACAGGGGTATGGCTACACCTTC. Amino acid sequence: CASSFGTGQGYGYTF.

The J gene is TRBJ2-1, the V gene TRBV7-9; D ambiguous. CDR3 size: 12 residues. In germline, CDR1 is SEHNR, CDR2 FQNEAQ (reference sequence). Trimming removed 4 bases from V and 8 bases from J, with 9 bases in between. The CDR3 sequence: CASSSTFDEQFF. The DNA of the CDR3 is TGTGCCAGCAGCTCGACATTCGATGAGCAGTTCTTC.

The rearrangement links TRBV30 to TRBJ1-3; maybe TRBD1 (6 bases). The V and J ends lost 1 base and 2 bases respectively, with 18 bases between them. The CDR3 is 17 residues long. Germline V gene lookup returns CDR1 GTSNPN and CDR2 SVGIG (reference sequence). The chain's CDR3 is CAWSAANRERAGNTIYF. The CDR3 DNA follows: TGTGCCTGGAGTGCCGCGAACAGGGAGAGGGCTGGAAACACCATATATTTT.

The CDR3 bases are TGCGCCAGCAGCCATAGCGGGGGACTCTCCTACGAGCAGTACTTC. It is translated as CASSHSGGLSYEQYF. The chain employs TRBV4-1 and TRBJ2-7; TRBD2 aligns across 9 bases. V was clipped by 3 bases and J by 0 bases; unmatched bases: 3. The CDR3 contains 15 residues. The germline gives CDR1 MGHRA, CDR2 YSYEKL.

The CDR3, as DNA: TGTGCCAGCACCCCAGGGACAGCCGAGTATAGCAATCAGCCCCAGCATTTT. This gives the protein CASTPGTAEYSNQPQHF. The chain employs TRBV7-6 and TRBJ1-5; 7 bases align to TRBD1. The CDR3 loop spans 17 amino acids. The V and J ends lost 7 bases and 0 bases, in that order; junction bases with no gene match: 12. The V gene's germline CDR1 is SGHVS and CDR2 FNYEAQ.

DNA of the CDR3: TGTGCCACCAGTGGGGCTAGCGGGAGCGGGGTTACGCAGTATTTT. It yields the protein CATSGASGSGVTQYF. The J gene is TRBJ2-3, the V gene TRBV24-1; 10 nucleotides align to TRBD2. This CDR3 comprises 15 residues. The junction had 9 bases not matched to a gene; V was cut back by 5 bases and J by 8 bases. CDR1 KGHDR and CDR2 SFDVKD come from the germline V gene.